This TCR beta chain emerged from a study of metastatic and nonmetastatic thyroid tumors. Overall study context: The authors compared repertoires across blood and tumor or nodule tissue from malignant and benign thyroid patients.

The J segment lost 7 bases and the V segment lost 2 bases, leaving 2 bases of the junction unmatched. From germline, CDR1 is MNHEY and CDR2 SVGEGT. This CDR3 comprises 14 residues. Not a single patient had been given any form of treatment at any point before undergoing thyroid surgery. This clone is medium-sized by share. Via MiXCR, TCRdb re-called the PCR reads. Of under 30,000 clones detected, 20% to 30% appear once; the ten largest clones hold 2.4%. This receptor was taken from a female donor with papillary thyroid cancer or a benign thyroid nodule (not recorded which). Some clones in this sample may be carry-over from other donors' samples. What was sequenced was blood. The gene calls are TRBV6-2 or TRBV6-3 and TRBJ2-1, with TRBD2 matching over 10 bases. The CDR3 region has the DNA TGTGCCAGCAGTTACGCTAGCGGGAGAAATGAGCAGTTCTTC. Its protein is CASSYASGRNEQFF.